Listed below are T cell receptor beta chains from one sample, sequenced in a study of T cell responses to AZD1222 COVID-19 vaccine. Measured with immunoSEQ multiplex PCR; TCRdb has only the in-frame clones, and not every one. Of around 140,000 clones listed, more than 70% were seen once; the top ten hold about 3%. This material consisted of peripheral blood, taken on day 0 of AZD1222 vaccination. These TCRs come from an adult in good health. CDR3s include the opening cysteine and the closing phenylalanine or tryptophan. Fields, in order: D gene, V gene, clone size, J gene, CDR3 DNA, CDR3 protein. The D gene is left open where the match is weak. Size is omitted from some rows. Given values are once, few, many or a class for expanded clones.

.	TRBV15	.	TRBJ1-4	TGTGCCACCAGCAGAGATGGGGGGCTCGGGAATGAAAAACTGTTTTTT	CATSRDGGLGNEKLFF
.	TRBV10-2	.	TRBJ2-7	TGCGCCAGCAGTGTAACAGTGGAGCAGTACTTC	CASSVTVEQYF
TRBD2	TRBV6-1	.	TRBJ2-7	TGTGCCAGCAGCGAAAACCCACGAACCGGGACTAGCGCGTACGAGCAGTACTTC	CASSENPRTGTSAYEQYF
TRBD1	TRBV5-1	.	TRBJ2-5	TGCGCCAGCAGCTTGGCCGGATCTATCGGACAGGCTCAAGAGACCCAGTACTTC	CASSLAGSIGQAQETQYF
.	TRBV6-2/TRBV6-3	.	TRBJ2-1	TGTGCCAGCAGTTATTTAGACGTGGCAGGGGATGAGCAGTTCTTC	CASSYLDVAGDEQFF
.	TRBV6-5	.	TRBJ2-1	TGTGCCAGCAGTTACTCGTACAGGGTAACATACAATGAGCAGTTCTTC	CASSYSYRVTYNEQFF
.	TRBV28	.	TRBJ2-7	TGTGCCAGCATTACGGGGGCTAGCGGCTCCTACGAGCAGTACTTC	CASITGASGSYEQYF
.	TRBV2	.	TRBJ1-2	TGTGCCAGCACCGGAGAACAAGTCTATGGCTACACCTTC	CASTGEQVYGYTF
TRBD1	TRBV7-8	.	TRBJ1-1	TGTGCCAGCAGCTCAAAGCTACAGGGGGCATCGGGCACTGAAGCTTTCTTT	CASSSKLQGASGTEAFF
.	TRBV19	.	TRBJ1-2	TGTGCCAGTAGTATCCTGGACAACTATGGCTACACCTTC	CASSILDNYGYTF
.	TRBV28	.	TRBJ2-7	TGTGCCACCCAGGGAACCTACGAGCAGTACTTC	CATQGTYEQYF
.	TRBV18	.	TRBJ1-1	TGTGCCAGCTCACAGAGGGCCCTGAACACTGAAGCTTTCTTT	CASSQRALNTEAFF
TRBD1	TRBV5-1	.	TRBJ2-5	TGCGCCAGCAGCTTGTCAGGGACAGCGCGAGAGACCCAGTACTTC	CASSLSGTARETQYF
.	TRBV6-5	.	TRBJ1-4	TGTGCCAGCACCGAGTACGGCCGGGCCGACGAAAAACTGTTTTTT	CASTEYGRADEKLFF
.	TRBV18	.	TRBJ1-1	TGTGCCAGCTCACCACTAAGGCAAGCTGAAGCTTTCTTT	CASSPLRQAEAFF
.	TRBV4-1	.	TRBJ1-6	TGCGCCAGCAGCCAAGAGAATTCACCCCTCCACTTT	CASSQENSPLHF
.	TRBV4-1	.	TRBJ2-2	TGCGCCAGCAGCCAAGGACTCCGGGGGCGACGCACCGGGGAGCTGTTTTTT	CASSQGLRGRRTGELFF
.	TRBV29-1	.	TRBJ1-1	TGCAGCGTAAGACAGCCGAACACTGAAGCTTTCTTT	CSVRQPNTEAFF
TRBD1	TRBV20-1	once	TRBJ1-1	TGCAGTGCTAGTAAGTTGAAGACAGGGGGAATTTTAAGCACTGAAGCTTTCTTT	CSASKLKTGGILSTEAFF
.	TRBV6-2/TRBV6-3	once	TRBJ1-6	TGTGCCAGCAGTTTCAGGGGAGAAGAGTCACCCCTCCACTTT	CASSFRGEESPLHF
.	TRBV13	.	TRBJ1-1	TGTGCCAGCAGCTTAGGAGGGGCTGACACTGAAGCTTTCTTT	CASSLGGADTEAFF
.	TRBV19	few	TRBJ2-1	TGTGCCAGTAGATCCCAGGGAAACCCCTACAATGAGCAGTTCTTC	CASRSQGNPYNEQFF
.	TRBV13	.	TRBJ2-2	TGTGCCAGCAGCTTGGGCTCCAGGGGATACGGGGAGCTGTTTTTT	CASSLGSRGYGELFF
.	TRBV11-2	.	TRBJ1-4	TGTGCCAGCAGCTTAGATGGAAGGGGGACTGAAAAACTGTTTTTT	CASSLDGRGTEKLFF
.	TRBV6-2/TRBV6-3	.	TRBJ2-7	TGTGCCAGCAGTAAAGGCAGGGAAAGGTATAACGAGCAGTACTTC	CASSKGRERYNEQYF
.	TRBV5-1	.	TRBJ2-7	TGCGCCAGCAGCTTGGACAGGTCGAGTAACGAGCAGTACTTC	CASSLDRSSNEQYF
TRBD2	TRBV18	once	TRBJ2-3	TGTGCCAGCTCACGAACGGGAGGGGTAGATACGCAGTATTTT	CASSRTGGVDTQYF
TRBD1	TRBV6-2/TRBV6-3	.	TRBJ1-6	TGTGCCAGCAGCCCCGGGACAGGAGTAACAAATTCACCCCTCCACTTT	CASSPGTGVTNSPLHF
TRBD1	TRBV11-2	.	TRBJ1-4	TGTGCCAGCAGCGAGCGGACAGGGGTTGAAGAAAAACTGTTTTTT	CASSERTGVEEKLFF
.	TRBV5-4	.	TRBJ2-4	TGTGCCAGCAGCTTGCGGGGGATAACCAAAAACATTCAGTACTTC	CASSLRGITKNIQYF
TRBD1	TRBV5-4	.	TRBJ2-2	TGTGCCAGCAGCAGGACAGGGTCCGGATTCACCGGGGAGCTGTTTTTT	CASSRTGSGFTGELFF
TRBD2	TRBV19	.	TRBJ2-4	TGTGCCAGTAGTATGGAGCGGGAGGCCATTCAGTACTTC	CASSMEREAIQYF
TRBD1	TRBV4-2	.	TRBJ2-7	TGTGCCAGCAGCCAGGCCGGGACAGGGGCCGTCTACGAGCAGTACTTC	CASSQAGTGAVYEQYF
.	TRBV21-1	.	TRBJ2-1	TGTGCCAGCAGCAAAGTGAACGAGCAGTTCTTC	CASSKVNEQFF
.	TRBV2	.	TRBJ2-6	TGTGCCAGCAGTGATGACAGTCACAGTTACTCTGGGGCCAACGTCCTGACTTTC	CASSDDSHSYSGANVLTF
TRBD2	TRBV6-2/TRBV6-3	.	TRBJ2-1	TGTGCCAGCAGTCCCGGACTAGCGGGGGGCATCGGGGGAAATGAGCAGTTCTTC	CASSPGLAGGIGGNEQFF
TRBD1	TRBV6-2/TRBV6-3	.	TRBJ1-5	TGTGCCAGCAGTTACGGACAGGGGGGGGATCAGCCCCAGCATTTT	CASSYGQGGDQPQHF
.	TRBV2	.	TRBJ2-1	TGTGCCAGCAGTGAGGCTATTAAGAAATACAATGAGCAGTTCTTC	CASSEAIKKYNEQFF
TRBD2	TRBV7-2	.	TRBJ2-5	TGTGCCAGCAGCGGACTAGCCGGAGGATGGGAGACCCAGTACTTC	CASSGLAGGWETQYF
.	TRBV4-3	.	TRBJ2-5	TGCGCCAGCAGTCTGTCTTTAAGAGACTGGGAAGGGGCGCGGGAGACCCAGTACTTC	CASSLSLRDWEGARETQYF
.	TRBV30	.	TRBJ2-3	TGTGCCTGGAGTCTCACTCAGATTACAGATACGCAGTATTTT	CAWSLTQITDTQYF
.	TRBV9	.	TRBJ1-4	TGTGCCAGCAGCCTAGGGTCGGGTAATGAAAAACTGTTTTTT	CASSLGSGNEKLFF
.	TRBV3-1/TRBV3-2	.	TRBJ2-2	TGTGCCAGCAGCCAAGGCAGGTTTAACGGGGAGCTGTTTTTT	CASSQGRFNGELFF
TRBD1	TRBV15	few	TRBJ1-6	TGTGCCACCAGCAGAGATGGACAGGGAGGGATCAATTCACCCCTCCACTTT	CATSRDGQGGINSPLHF
.	TRBV28	.	TRBJ2-1	TGTGCCAGCAGTTTAGGGCCCCCTTCGGGCAATGAGCAGTTCTTC	CASSLGPPSGNEQFF
.	TRBV21-1	.	TRBJ2-1	TGTGCCAGCATCTCGAGCCTACTAGCGGGAGGTCCGGATGAGCAGTTCTTC	CASISSLLAGGPDEQFF
.	TRBV5-1	.	TRBJ2-3	TGCGCCAGCAGCTTGGCCGGGGCCAACCAAGCTTGGGATACGCAGTATTTT	CASSLAGANQAWDTQYF
.	TRBV30	.	TRBJ1-2	TGTGCCTGGAACCTTCCCAGGTTCGGGTCACACTATGGCTACACCTTC	CAWNLPRFGSHYGYTF
.	TRBV4-1	.	TRBJ1-2	TGCGCCAGCAGCCAAGATAACACCGGGGGGTATGGCTACACCTTC	CASSQDNTGGYGYTF
.	TRBV7-9	.	TRBJ2-2	TGTGCCAGCAGCTTAAAGGGGACCGGGGAGCTGTTTTTT	CASSLKGTGELFF
.	TRBV7-8	.	TRBJ1-4	TGTGCCAGCAGCCGGGCGGGGGGGGCTAATGAAAAACTGTTTTTT	CASSRAGGANEKLFF
TRBD2	TRBV6-5	.	TRBJ2-2	TGTGCCAGCACGGGCCGGGGGGCGAACACCGGGGAGCTGTTTTTT	CASTGRGANTGELFF
.	TRBV6-5	.	TRBJ2-5	TGTGCCAGCAGTTACGGTAGACAGAGCCAAGAGACCCAGTACTTC	CASSYGRQSQETQYF
.	TRBV7-3	few	TRBJ2-6	TGTGCCAGCAGCGGAACGACAGGCTCTGGGGCCAACGTCCTGACTTTC	CASSGTTGSGANVLTF
.	TRBV6-5	once	TRBJ1-4	TGTGCCAGCAGTTACTCGAGAAGCAGGTTACCTGAAAAACTGTTTTTT	CASSYSRSRLPEKLFF
.	TRBV7-2	few	TRBJ1-1	TGTGCCAGCAGCTCCAGACAGAACACTGAAGCTTTCTTT	CASSSRQNTEAFF
.	TRBV6-2/TRBV6-3	.	TRBJ1-5	TGTGCCAGCAGTTACTCCGGCAGGGGAAATCAGCCCCAGCATTTT	CASSYSGRGNQPQHF
TRBD1	TRBV28	.	TRBJ2-6	TGTGCCAGCAGTTCGCTGGGACAGCCTGGGGCCAACGTCCTGACTTTC	CASSSLGQPGANVLTF
TRBD1	TRBV2	.	TRBJ1-5	TGTGCCAGCAGTCACGTTACAGGGGGCAATCAGCCCCAGCATTTT	CASSHVTGGNQPQHF